This TCR beta chain was retrieved from a study of PD-1 blockade in classical Hodgkin lymphoma. Turning to the study itself: Treatment was intravenous nivolumab, 3 mg/kg every 2 weeks, until progression.

Concerning this clone itself: Its target is unknown.

V lost 3 bases to trimming and J lost 5 bases, with 11 bases between them. The CDR3 is made up of 13 amino acids. CDR1 is MRHNA, CDR2 SNTAGT, per germline. Study-wide points: After ASCT, patients who started nivolumab under 1 year later were excluded. Only CD4+ TCR diversity, not CD8+, had risen significantly by C4D1. Baseline diversity was lower in partial responders and progressors than complete responders.

Repertoires were generated with immunoSEQ multiplex PCR, while TCRdb's copy carries only in-frame clones and drops some. The table records 17,000 or so clones, about 61% of them present only once. Documented time point: cycle 4 day 1 (C4D1), after five to seven weeks of nivolumab. Brentuximab vedotin exposure varied, and every patient relapsed after autologous stem cell transplantation. The sample here was peripheral blood mononuclear cells (PBMCs), taken before the fourth cycle of nivolumab. The chain joins TRBV6-4 to TRBJ2-7, with D tentatively TRBD1 (6 bases). The clonotype was recovered from a human donor with classical Hodgkin lymphoma. As DNA, the CDR3 is TGTGCCAGCAGTGAATCCAGGGGCCACGAGCAGTACTTC. Translated: CASSESRGHEQYF.